Sequencing of this T cell receptor beta chain was carried out in a study of T cell repertoires in cytomegalovirus infection. Looking at the study overall: Evidence of both CMV infection and a matching HLA type came from public TCR beta signatures. General study points: CMV carriers with the relevant HLA were identified by cumulative public TCR beta family frequency.

Per germline, CDR1 LNHDA and CDR2 SQIVND (reference sequence). The CDR3 runs 15 residues. With V trimmed by 5 bases and J by 7 bases, 10 bases remained unmatched. At least ten counts were recorded for this clonotype. Its antigen is not known. TCRdb used MiXCR to reprocess the reads, holding one entry per CDR3 protein. Among about 260,000 distinct CDR3 sequences listed, 9.1% were seen once. The chain employs TRBV19 and TRBJ1-4, with 7 nucleotides matching TRBD1. The sequencing input was PBMCs. The origin of this receptor is a human donor in good health (CMV status not recorded). Some clones in this sample may be carry-over from other donors' samples. The CDR3 loop is CASSPRTGKSEKLFF. CDR3 bases: TGTGCCAGTAGTCCCAGGACAGGCAAGAGTGAAAAACTGTTTTTT. Complete variable domain (other parts from reference TRBV19 and TRBJ1-4): DGGITQSPKYLFRKEGQNVTLSCEQNLNHDAMYWYRQDPGQGLRLIYYSQIVNDFQKGDIAEGYSVSREKKESFPLTVTSAQKNPTAFYLCASSPRTGKSEKLFFGSGTQLSVL.